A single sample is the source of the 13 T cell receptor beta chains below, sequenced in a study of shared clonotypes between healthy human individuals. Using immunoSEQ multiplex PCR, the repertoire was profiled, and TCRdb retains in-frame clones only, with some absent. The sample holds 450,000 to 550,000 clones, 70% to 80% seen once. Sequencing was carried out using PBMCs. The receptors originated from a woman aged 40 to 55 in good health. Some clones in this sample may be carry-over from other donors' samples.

The CDR3 loop is CASSLKGLSGNTIYF. CDR3 bases: TGTGCCAGCAGTTTGAAGGGGCTCTCTGGAAACACCATATATTTT. V and J are TRBV27 and TRBJ1-3, with D tentatively TRBD1 (5 bases). V lost 3 bases to trimming and J lost 0 bases, with 9 bases between them. There are 15 residues in the CDR3. Germline lookup yields CDR1 MNHEY and CDR2 SMNVEV (reference sequence).

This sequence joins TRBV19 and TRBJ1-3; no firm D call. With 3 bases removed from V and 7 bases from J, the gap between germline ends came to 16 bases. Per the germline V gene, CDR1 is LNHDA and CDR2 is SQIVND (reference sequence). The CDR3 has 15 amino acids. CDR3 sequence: CASSMSTDSWNTIYF. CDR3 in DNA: TGTGCCAGTAGTATGAGTACCGACTCGTGGAACACCATATATTTT.

The CDR3 coding sequence is TGTGCCAGCAGTTTAACCCCCGGGCGCGGCGCCTACGAGCAGTACTTC. Its translation is CASSLTPGRGAYEQYF. The chain joins TRBV27 to TRBJ2-7; D gene ambiguous. V dropped 2 bases and J dropped 2 bases, with 16 bases sitting between them. Germline V lookup: CDR1 MNHEY, CDR2 SMNVEV (reference sequence). There are 16 residues in the CDR3.

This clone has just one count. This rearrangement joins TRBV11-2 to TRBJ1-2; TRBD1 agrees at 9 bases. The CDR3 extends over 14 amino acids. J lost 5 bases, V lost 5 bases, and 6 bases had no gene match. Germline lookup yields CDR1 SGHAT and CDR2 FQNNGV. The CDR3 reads CASSATGGGYGYTF. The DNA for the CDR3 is TGTGCCAGCAGCGCGACAGGGGGAGGGTATGGCTACACCTTC.

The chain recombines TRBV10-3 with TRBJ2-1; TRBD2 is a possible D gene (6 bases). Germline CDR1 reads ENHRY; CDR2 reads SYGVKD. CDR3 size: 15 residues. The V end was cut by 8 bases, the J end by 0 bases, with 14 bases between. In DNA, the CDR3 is TGTGCCATCGGAGGGAATCCTAGCTCCTACAATGAGCAGTTCTTC. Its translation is CAIGGNPSSYNEQFF.

CDR3 sequence (DNA): TGTGCCAGCAGTGAGGGCGGAAACTCCAATCAGCCCCAGCATTTT. It is translated as CASSEGGNSNQPQHF. The gene calls are TRBV2 and TRBJ1-5; no definite D call. CDR1 and CDR2 (germline): SNHLY, FYNNEI. This CDR3 is 15 amino acids long. V dropped 3 bases and J dropped 3 bases, with 12 bases sitting between them.

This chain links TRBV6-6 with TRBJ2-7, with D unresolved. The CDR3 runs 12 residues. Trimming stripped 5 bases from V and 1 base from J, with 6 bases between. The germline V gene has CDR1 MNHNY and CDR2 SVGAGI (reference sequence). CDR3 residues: CASSPSSYEQYF. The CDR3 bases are TGTGCCAGCAGTCCCTCGTCCTACGAGCAGTACTTC.

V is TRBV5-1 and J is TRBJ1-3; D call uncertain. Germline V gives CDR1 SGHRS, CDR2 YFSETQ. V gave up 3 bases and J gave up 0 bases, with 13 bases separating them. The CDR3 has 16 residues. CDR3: CASSSLGGISGNTIYF. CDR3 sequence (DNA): TGCGCCAGCAGCTCCCTAGGCGGGATCTCTGGAAACACCATATATTTT.

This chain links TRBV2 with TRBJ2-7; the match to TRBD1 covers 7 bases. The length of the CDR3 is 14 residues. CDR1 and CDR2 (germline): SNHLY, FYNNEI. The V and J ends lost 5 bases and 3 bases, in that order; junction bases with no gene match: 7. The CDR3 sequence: CASSFEGANYEQYF. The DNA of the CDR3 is TGTGCCAGCAGTTTTGAGGGGGCCAACTACGAGCAGTACTTC.

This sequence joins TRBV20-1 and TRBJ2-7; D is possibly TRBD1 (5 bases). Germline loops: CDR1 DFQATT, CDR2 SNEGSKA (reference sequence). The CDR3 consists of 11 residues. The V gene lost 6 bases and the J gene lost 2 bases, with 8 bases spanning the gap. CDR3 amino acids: CSATQAYEQYF. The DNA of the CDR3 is TGCAGTGCGACACAGGCCTACGAGCAGTACTTC.

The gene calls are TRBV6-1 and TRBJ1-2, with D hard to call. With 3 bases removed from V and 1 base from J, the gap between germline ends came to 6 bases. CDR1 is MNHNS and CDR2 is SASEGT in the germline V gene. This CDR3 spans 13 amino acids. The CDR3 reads CASSERDNYGYTF. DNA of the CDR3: TGTGCCAGCAGTGAGCGGGATAACTATGGCTACACCTTC.

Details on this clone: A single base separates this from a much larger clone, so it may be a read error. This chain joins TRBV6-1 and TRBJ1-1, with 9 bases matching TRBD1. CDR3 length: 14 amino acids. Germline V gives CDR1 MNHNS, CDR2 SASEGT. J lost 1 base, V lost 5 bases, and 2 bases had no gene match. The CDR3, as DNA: TGTGCCAGCAGTTTGGGACAGGGGAACACTGAAGCTTTCTTT. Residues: CASSLGQGNTEAFF.

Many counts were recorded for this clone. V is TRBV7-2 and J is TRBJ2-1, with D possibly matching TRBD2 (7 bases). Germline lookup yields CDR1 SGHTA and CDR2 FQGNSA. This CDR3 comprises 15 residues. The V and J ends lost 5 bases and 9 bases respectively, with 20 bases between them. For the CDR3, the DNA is TGTGCCAGCAGCCCGACCAGGCAGGGAGGGGGTGAGCAGTTCTTC. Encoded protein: CASSPTRQGGGEQFF. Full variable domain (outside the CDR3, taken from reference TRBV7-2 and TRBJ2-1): GAGVSQSPSNKVTEKGKDVELRCDPISGHTALYWYRQSLGQGLEFLIYFQGNSAPDKSGLPSDRFSAERTGGSVSTLTIQRTQQEDSAVYLCASSPTRQGGGEQFFGPGTRLTVL.